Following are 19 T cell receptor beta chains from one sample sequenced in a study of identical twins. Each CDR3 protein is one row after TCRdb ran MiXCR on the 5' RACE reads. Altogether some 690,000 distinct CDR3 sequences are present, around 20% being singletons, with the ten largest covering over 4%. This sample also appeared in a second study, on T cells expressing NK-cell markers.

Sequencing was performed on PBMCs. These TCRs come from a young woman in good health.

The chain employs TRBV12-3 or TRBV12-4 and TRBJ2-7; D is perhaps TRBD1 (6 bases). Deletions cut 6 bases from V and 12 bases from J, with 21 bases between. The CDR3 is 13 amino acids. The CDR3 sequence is CASSLTGTRRVYF. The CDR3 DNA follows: TGTGCCAGCAGCCTCACAGGGACCCGGCGTGTGTACTTC.

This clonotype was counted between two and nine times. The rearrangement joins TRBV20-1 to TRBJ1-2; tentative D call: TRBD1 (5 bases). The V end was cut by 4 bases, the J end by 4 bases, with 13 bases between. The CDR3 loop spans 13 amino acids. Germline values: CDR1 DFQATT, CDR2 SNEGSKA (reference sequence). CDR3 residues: CSAKGGGGYGYTF. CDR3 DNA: TGCAGTGCTAAAGGCGGTGGGGGCTATGGCTACACCTTC.

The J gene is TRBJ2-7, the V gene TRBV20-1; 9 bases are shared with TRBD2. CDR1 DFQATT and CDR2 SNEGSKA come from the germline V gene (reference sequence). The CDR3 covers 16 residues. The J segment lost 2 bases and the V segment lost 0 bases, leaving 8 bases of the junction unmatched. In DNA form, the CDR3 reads TGCAGTGCTAGAGACTACATAGCGGGGGCAACCTACGAGCAGTACTTC. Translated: CSARDYIAGATYEQYF.

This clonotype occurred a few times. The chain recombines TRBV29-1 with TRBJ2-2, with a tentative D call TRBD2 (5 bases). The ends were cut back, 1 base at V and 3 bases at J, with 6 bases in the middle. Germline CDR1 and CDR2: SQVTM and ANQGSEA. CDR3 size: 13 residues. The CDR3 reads CSVEASHTGELFF. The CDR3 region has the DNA TGCAGCGTTGAAGCTAGCCACACCGGGGAGCTGTTTTTT.

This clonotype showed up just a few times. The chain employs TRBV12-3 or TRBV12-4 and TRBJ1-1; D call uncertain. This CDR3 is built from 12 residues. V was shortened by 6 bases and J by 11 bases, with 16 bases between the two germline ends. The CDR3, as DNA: TGTGCCAGCAGCCCGAGAGAGGTCGTTGCTTTCTTT. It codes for CASSPREVVAFF.

CDR3 sequence: CASSLGGREADTQYF. The CDR3 coding sequence is TGTGCCAGCAGCTTGGGGGGGCGGGAGGCAGATACGCAGTATTTT. The chain carries TRBV5-6 and TRBJ2-3; 8 bases agree with TRBD2. CDR3 length: 15 residues. Germline-derived CDR1 and CDR2 are SGHDT and YYEEEE. V shed 0 bases, J shed 4 bases, and the junction held 4 bases outside the gene matches. The full variable domain, in which reference TRBV5-6 and TRBJ2-3 provide the parts outside the CDR3, is DAGVTQSPTHLIKTRGQQVTLRCSPKSGHDTVSWYQQALGQGPQFIFQYYEEEERQRGNFPDRFSGHQFPNYSSELNVNALLLGDSALYLCASSLGGREADTQYFGPGTRLTVL.

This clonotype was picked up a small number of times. CDR3 loop: CASSSRAPQETQYF. In DNA, the CDR3 is TGCGCCAGCAGCTCCCGGGCCCCCCAAGAGACCCAGTACTTC. The V call is TRBV5-1, the J call TRBJ2-5; no clear D gene. The CDR3 sequence is 14 residues long. V lost 3 bases to trimming and J lost 1 base, with 10 bases between them. Germline V lookup: CDR1 SGHRS, CDR2 YFSETQ.

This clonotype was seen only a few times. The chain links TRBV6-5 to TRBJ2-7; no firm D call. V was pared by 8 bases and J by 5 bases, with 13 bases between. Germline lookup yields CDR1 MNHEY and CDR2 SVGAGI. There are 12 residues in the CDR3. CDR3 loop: CASSAMVDEQYF. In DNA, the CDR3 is TGTGCCAGCTCCGCAATGGTCGACGAGCAGTACTTC.

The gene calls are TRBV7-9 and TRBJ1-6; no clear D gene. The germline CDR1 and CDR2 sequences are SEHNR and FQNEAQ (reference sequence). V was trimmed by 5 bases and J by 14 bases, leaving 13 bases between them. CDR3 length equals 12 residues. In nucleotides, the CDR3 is TGTGCCAGCAGCGGGAGCCAGGTCGCCCTCCACTTT. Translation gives CASSGSQVALHF. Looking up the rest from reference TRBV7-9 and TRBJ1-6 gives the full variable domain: DTGVSQNPRHKITKRGQNVTFRCDPISEHNRLYWYRQTLGQGPEFLTYFQNEAQLEKSRLLSDRFSAERPKGSFSTLEIQRTEQGDSAMYLCASSGSQVALHFGNGTRLTVT.

This CDR3 is CASITQGAGNYGYTF. CDR3 DNA sequence: TGTGCCAGCATCACACAGGGGGCTGGTAACTATGGCTACACCTTC. The V call is TRBV6-1, the J call TRBJ1-2; 9 nucleotides line up with TRBD1. V lost 7 bases to trimming and J lost 1 base; unmatched junction nucleotides: 7. This CDR3 contains 15 residues. The germline V gene has CDR1 MNHNS and CDR2 SASEGT.

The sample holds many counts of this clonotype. The CDR3 coding sequence is TGTGCCAGCAGGGGGGACAGCCCAGATACGCAGTATTTT. Protein: CASRGDSPDTQYF. The chain links TRBV2 to TRBJ2-3; 7 positions agree with TRBD1. CDR1 is SNHLY and CDR2 is FYNNEI in the germline V gene. This CDR3 spans 13 amino acids. V lost 6 bases to trimming and J lost 4 bases; unmatched junction nucleotides: 4. Full variable domain (missing parts from reference TRBV2 and TRBJ2-3): EPEVTQTPSHQVTQMGQEVILRCVPISNHLYFYWYRQILGQKVEFLVSFYNNEISEKSEIFDDQFSVERPDGSNFTLKIRSTKLEDSAMYFCASRGDSPDTQYFGPGTRLTVL.

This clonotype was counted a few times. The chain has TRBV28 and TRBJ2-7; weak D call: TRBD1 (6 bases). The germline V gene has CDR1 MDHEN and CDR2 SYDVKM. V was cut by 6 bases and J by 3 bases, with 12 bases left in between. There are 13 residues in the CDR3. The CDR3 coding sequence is TGTGCCAGCAGAAAACAGGGTAGCTACGAGCAGTACTTC. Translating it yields CASRKQGSYEQYF.

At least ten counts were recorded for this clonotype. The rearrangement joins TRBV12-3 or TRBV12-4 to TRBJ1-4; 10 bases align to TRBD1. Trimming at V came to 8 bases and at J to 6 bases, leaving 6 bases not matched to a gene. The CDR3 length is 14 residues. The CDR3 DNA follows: TGTGCCAGCCGCGGGGGGACAGGGGATGAAAAACTGTTTTTT. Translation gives CASRGGTGDEKLFF.

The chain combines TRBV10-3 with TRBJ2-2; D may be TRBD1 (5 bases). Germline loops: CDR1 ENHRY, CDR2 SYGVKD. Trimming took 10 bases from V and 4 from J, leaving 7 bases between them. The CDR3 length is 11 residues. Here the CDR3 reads CATRVTGELFF. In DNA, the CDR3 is TGTGCCACCAGGGTCACCGGGGAGCTGTTTTTT.

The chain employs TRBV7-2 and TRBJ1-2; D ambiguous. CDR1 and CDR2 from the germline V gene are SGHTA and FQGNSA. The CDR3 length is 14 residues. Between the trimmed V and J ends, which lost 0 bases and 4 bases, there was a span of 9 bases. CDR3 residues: CASSLAEGPYGYTF. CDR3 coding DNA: TGTGCCAGCAGCTTAGCTGAAGGCCCCTATGGCTACACCTTC.

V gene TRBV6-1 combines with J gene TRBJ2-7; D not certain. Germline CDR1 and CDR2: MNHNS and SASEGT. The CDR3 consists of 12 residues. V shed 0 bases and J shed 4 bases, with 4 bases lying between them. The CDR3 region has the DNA TGTGCCAGCAGTGAAGCATTTTACGAGCAGTACTTC. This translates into CASSEAFYEQYF.

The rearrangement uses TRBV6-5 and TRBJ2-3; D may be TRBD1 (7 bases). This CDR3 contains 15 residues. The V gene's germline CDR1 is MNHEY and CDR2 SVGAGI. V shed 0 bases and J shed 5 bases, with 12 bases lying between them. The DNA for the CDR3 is TGTGCCAGCAGTTACTCGGAGGGGGCCGAAGATACGCAGTATTTT. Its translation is CASSYSEGAEDTQYF.

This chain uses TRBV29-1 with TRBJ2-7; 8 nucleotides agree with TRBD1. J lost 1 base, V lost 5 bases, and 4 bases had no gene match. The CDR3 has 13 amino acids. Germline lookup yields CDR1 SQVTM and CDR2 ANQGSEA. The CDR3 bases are TGCAGCGTTTGGACAGGGCGATCCTACGAGCAGTACTTC. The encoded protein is CSVWTGRSYEQYF.

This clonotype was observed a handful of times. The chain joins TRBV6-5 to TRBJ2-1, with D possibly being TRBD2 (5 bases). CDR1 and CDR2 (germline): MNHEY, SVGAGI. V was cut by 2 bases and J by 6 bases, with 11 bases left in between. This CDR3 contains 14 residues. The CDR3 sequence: CASSYVGELNEQFF. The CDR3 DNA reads TGTGCCAGCAGTTACGTGGGAGAACTCAATGAGCAGTTCTTC.